These 14 T cell receptor beta chains originate from one sample sequenced in a study of OX40 agonist ivuxolimab in advanced cancers. Profiling relied on immunoSEQ multiplex PCR, and the TCRdb table lists in-frame clones only, not all of them. The sample carries about 120,000 clones, roughly nine tenths recorded once. The specimen comprised CD4+ or CD8+ T cells sorted from blood, sampled in a trial of the OX40 agonist ivuxolimab. The receptors were gathered from an adult with an advanced solid tumor such as melanoma, head and neck, liver or kidney cancer.

The chain has TRBV4-2 and TRBJ1-5, with a weak D call TRBD1 (6 bases). The germline V and J ends were trimmed by 1 base and 9 bases, with 13 bases remaining between them. CDR3 length: 14 amino acids. CDR1 LGHNA and CDR2 YNFKEQ come from the germline V gene. CDR3 region: CASSQAGGGWPQHF. CDR3 nucleotide sequence: TGTGCCAGCAGCCAAGCCGGGGGCGGATGGCCCCAGCATTTT.

This chain uses TRBV27 with TRBJ2-3; 13 nucleotides agree with TRBD2. Germline V gene lookup returns CDR1 MNHEY and CDR2 SMNVEV (reference sequence). J lost 3 bases, V lost 6 bases, and 6 bases had no gene match. The CDR3 has 16 residues. The CDR3 sequence: CASRRRTSGGTDTQYF. The CDR3 coding sequence is TGTGCCAGCAGGAGACGGACTAGCGGGGGAACAGATACGCAGTATTTT.

This chain joins TRBV7-2 and TRBJ2-2, with TRBD1 matching 9 bases. This CDR3 contains 16 residues. Trimming cost V 5 bases and J 4 bases; bases outside gene matches: 8. Per germline, CDR1 SGHTA and CDR2 FQGNSA. CDR3 region: CASSPHGQGITGELFF. DNA of the CDR3: TGTGCCAGCAGCCCCCATGGACAGGGGATCACCGGGGAGCTGTTTTTT.

The chain recombines TRBV11-2 with TRBJ1-1; tentatively, D is TRBD1 (6 bases). V was clipped by 1 base and J by 3 bases, with 12 bases between them. Germline V gene data show CDR1 as SGHAT and CDR2 as FQNNGV. This CDR3 contains 15 residues. Written as DNA, the CDR3 is TGTGCCAGCAGCTTAGTGACAGGCGGCGACACTGAAGCTTTCTTT. It codes for CASSLVTGGDTEAFF.

The V and J genes are TRBV27 and TRBJ1-5; D unclear. The V and J ends lost 0 bases and 5 bases respectively, with 11 bases between them. CDR1 is MNHEY, CDR2 SMNVEV, per germline (reference sequence). The CDR3 length is 15 residues. CDR3 sequence (DNA): TGTGCCAGCAGTTTATCGTGGGCCCAAGATCAGCCCCAGCATTTT. As protein: CASSLSWAQDQPQHF.

The chain couples TRBV25-1 to TRBJ1-6; 7 bases align to TRBD1. CDR1 MGHDK and CDR2 SYGVNS come from the germline V gene. The V and J ends lost 6 bases and 16 bases, in that order; junction bases with no gene match: 12. This CDR3 is built from 13 residues. Written as DNA, the CDR3 is TGTGCCAGCAGCCACCTTGGGGACAGAACTCTCCACTTT. Protein sequence: CASSHLGDRTLHF.

V is TRBV7-6 and J is TRBJ2-7; D might be TRBD1 (6 bases). This CDR3 contains 14 residues. CDR1 SGHVS and CDR2 FNYEAQ come from the germline V gene. V dropped 5 bases and J dropped 2 bases, with 13 bases sitting between them. The CDR3 DNA follows: TGTGCCAGCAGCCCACGACAGGAACCCTACGAGCAGTACTTC. As protein: CASSPRQEPYEQYF.

The chain links TRBV6-1 to TRBJ2-7; unclear D gene. Germline values: CDR1 MNHNS, CDR2 SASEGT. The CDR3 has 14 residues. V was clipped by 6 bases and J by 2 bases, with 14 bases between them. CDR3 sequence (DNA): TGTGCCAGCAGCCCCAGTCCTGGACCCTACGAGCAGTACTTC. As protein: CASSPSPGPYEQYF.

This clone is a singleton in its sample. The V gene is TRBV11-2, the J gene TRBJ2-5; D call uncertain. Germline CDR1 and CDR2: SGHAT and FQNNGV. V was shortened by 1 base and J by 5 bases, with 5 bases between the two germline ends. The CDR3 contains 12 residues. CDR3 in amino acids: CASSLAAETQYF. CDR3 nucleotides: TGTGCCAGCAGCTTAGCGGCGGAGACCCAGTACTTC.

The rearrangement links TRBV30 to TRBJ2-1, with TRBD2 identical over 8 bases. Looked up from germline, CDR1 is GTSNPN and CDR2 is SVGIG (reference sequence). V lost 2 bases and J lost 16; bases outside the gene matches: 7. This CDR3 region has 11 residues. CDR3: CAWSIGGADFF. CDR3 nucleotide sequence: TGTGCCTGGAGTATCGGGGGGGCCGATTTCTTC.

This clone was seen only once. The rearrangement joins TRBV7-2 to TRBJ2-7; D gene ambiguous. This CDR3 is built from 15 residues. The V gene's germline CDR1 is SGHTA and CDR2 FQGNSA. V lost 4 bases and J lost 1, with 14 bases in between. This CDR3 reads CASSYKGGWSYEQYF. The CDR3 region has the DNA TGTGCCAGCAGCTATAAGGGTGGGTGGTCCTACGAGCAGTACTTC.

V is TRBV6-1 and J is TRBJ2-5; D gene uncertain. The germline CDR1 and CDR2 sequences are MNHNS and SASEGT. The CDR3 totals 14 residues. Trimming stripped 0 bases from V and 7 bases from J, with 12 bases between. CDR3 DNA sequence: TGTGCCAGCAGTGAAGCGTGGACCACCCGGACCCAGTACTTC. Translating it yields CASSEAWTTRTQYF.

This clone has only a few counts. V and J are TRBV9 and TRBJ1-2; D possibly corresponds to TRBD1 (5 bases). Trimming stripped 4 bases from V and 2 bases from J, with 15 bases between. CDR1 and CDR2 from the germline V gene are SGDLS and YYNGEE. The CDR3 is 15 residues long. The CDR3 sequence: CASSIDSRGNYGYTF. DNA for the CDR3: TGTGCCAGCAGCATAGACAGTCGGGGGAACTATGGCTACACCTTC.

The V gene is TRBV5-1, the J gene TRBJ1-1, with D unclear. The germline V gene has CDR1 SGHRS and CDR2 YFSETQ. Trimming took off 3 bases at V and 2 bases at J, with 8 bases between the two ends. This CDR3 is 13 amino acids long. CDR3 in amino acids: CASSYGPNTEAFF. CDR3 coding DNA: TGCGCCAGCAGCTACGGACCTAACACTGAAGCTTTCTTT.